The T cell receptor beta chain described here comes from a study of regulatory T cells in long-lasting Graves disease. The time point was: persistent/refractory GD, antithyroid drugs over 5 years with positive TRAb. From RNA extracted from PBMCs, the TCR library was made. CDR3 regions were amplified by Arm-PCR using iRepertoire HTBI primers to build TCR beta libraries. TCRdb reprocessed the multiplex PCR reads via MiXCR and lists one record per CDR3 protein. This table has hundreds of thousands of distinct CDR3 sequences, 25% to 30% appearing once. The TCR was taken from a female donor with Graves disease. The source material was peripheral blood mononuclear cells (PBMCs), sampled when the disease was refractory, from a patient treated with antithyroid drugs.

CDR3 region: CATSRDLRGEKLFF. The CDR3 coding sequence is TGTGCCACCAGCAGAGATCTAAGGGGTGAAAAACTGTTTTTT. The chain employs TRBV15 and TRBJ1-4; tentative D call: TRBD1 (5 bases). The CDR3 runs 14 residues. V lost 0 bases to trimming and J lost 7 bases, with 9 bases between them. Germline V gene lookup returns CDR1 LNHNV and CDR2 YYDKDF (reference sequence).